This T cell receptor (beta chain) was identified during a study of Ad26.COV2.S vaccination and SARS-CoV-2 variants. Study-level points and caveats: Whether participants received vaccine or placebo, their non-spike TCR breadth was similar.

Method: immunoSEQ multiplex PCR; TCRdb's copy keeps in-frame clones and lacks some. The sample lists about 420,000 clones, roughly 90% occurring once. Treatment noted: around 19 received Ad26.COV2.S at low or high dose, single or two shots; about 5 received placebo; per-sample allocation not given. After the first vaccine or placebo injection, samples were drawn on day 63. Boston hosted the donor, who was an adult aged 18-55 years. Concerning this clone: Its specificity is unknown.

Looked up from germline, CDR1 is MNHNS and CDR2 is SASEGT. Trimming cost V 3 bases and J 5 bases, with 10 bases left between them. This CDR3 contains 14 residues. The gene calls are TRBV6-1 and TRBJ1-4; tentatively, D is TRBD1 (6 bases). The sequence derives from a person between 18 and 65 years old who received the Ad26.COV2.S COVID-19 vaccine or a placebo. This specimen consisted of peripheral blood, obtained in a trial of Ad26.COV2.S vaccine versus placebo. The CDR3 sequence: CASSEDSNNEKLFF. As DNA, the CDR3 is TGTGCCAGCAGTGAGGACAGTAACAATGAAAAACTGTTTTTT.